This T cell receptor (beta chain) was identified during a study of cytomegalovirus exposure and HLA in healthy donors (dated by TCRdb to the late 2010s). Regarding the study in general: In an earlier analysis of several hundred of the donors, approximately 300 Gb of sequence data and 90 million to 120 million unique TCR beta sequences from approximately 180 million T cells were reported. An early release covering approximately 600 HLA-typed donors comprised approximately 300 gigabases of sequencing data and some 79 million unique TCR sequences. Of the 300 to 500 genotyped donors, 65% to 90% were placed in the genetic ancestry cluster associated with self-reported Caucasian donors. The study was designed to test whether signatures of past pathogen exposure could be identified by cataloging public T cell receptors. Using immunosequencing, the study profiled T cell repertoires from fewer than 700 subjects and related those repertoires to cytomegalovirus serostatus. Besides the first cohort of about 730 subjects, a separate validation cohort made up of about 120 different subjects was used. To predict cytomegalovirus infection status, the study combined high-throughput TCR immunosequencing, statistical association of individual TCRs with disease status, and machine learning. A later analysis re-analyzed previously published TCR beta repertoires from about 730 donors and added high-resolution HLA genotyping to study TCR occurrence patterns. Rather than drawing on any new phenotypic data, the later analysis identified candidate immune exposures from TCR beta sequences and the way those sequences occurred across donors. To decide whether each TCR beta V gene segment behaved as functional or pseudogenic, an earlier analysis of approximately 620 of the donors relied on high-throughput TCR beta sequencing. Donor age, sex, ethnicity and CMV serostatus were compiled alongside the repertoire data. A later genetic analysis used genome-wide SNP genotypes for about 65% of the 666 donors, treating that subset as a discovery cohort. All discovery cohort repertoires had been generated using a single sequencing platform. HLA typing included class I and class II loci at four-digit resolution. Typing coverage differed by locus: A, B, C, DRB1 and DQB1 were typed in about 620-630 donors, DQA1 in approximately 520, DPA1 in around 580, and DPB1 in 400 to 490. Roughly 5 DR-DQ haplotypes were handled as single units for association and clustering, since linkage in the cohort was strong. Across roughly 420 genotyped donors of the cohort, an average of about 200,000 unique TCR beta nucleotide sequences per donor were sequenced, and approximately 17% of those sequences were non-productive. The paper's findings and limits, for the study overall: In a later analysis, TCR association rates were found to vary across HLA loci, with the most associated TCRs seen for DRB1 alleles and the fewest for HLA-C alleles. In a later genetic analysis, fewer N-insertions in productive TCRs were reported among donors in an Asian-associated ancestry cluster than the approximately 710-donor mean. An earlier analysis of roughly 570 of the donors showed that most TCR beta V segments appeared in productive rearrangements either about 87% or about 30% of the time, which broadly matched IMGT annotations. Compared with equally common non-associated chains, HLA-associated TCR beta chains in a later analysis were more clonally expanded and had lower generation probabilities. The presence/absence analyses assumed that sequencing depth was roughly uniform across donors, and that assumption may not be true. A group of highly shared sequence variants was considered likely to be a technical artifact of the sequencing pipeline. Because HLA typing was unavailable for some donors at each locus, only the typed subset was used in association tests. The authors suggested that the approach could potentially be extended to other disease states and immunological phenotypes. A further reported finding was that TCR beta sequences accurately predicted the HLA-A and HLA-B alleles for most subjects in the first cohort. Because counts were too low, more than 15 rarely observed V segments, including chromosome 9 orphons, were excluded from the earlier analysis of several hundred of the donors. A few of the identified cytomegalovirus-associated TCR beta chains were confirmed in vitro to be specific for cytomegalovirus antigens. In both the original and validation cohorts, the classifier was reported to diagnose cytomegalovirus status with high specificity and sensitivity. Most CMV-associated TCR beta chains appeared to be HLA-restricted in a later analysis, and the HLA associations seemed to be driven largely by CMV exposure. According to a later analysis, parvovirus B19, influenza, CMV and Epstein-Barr virus appeared linked to several top co-occurrence clusters. In a later analysis, 15,000 to 20,000 TCR beta sequences were associated with specific HLA alleles at a false discovery rate of 0.05. Linkage disequilibrium might explain the correlated functional status among segregating V segments, but an unknown experimental factor could not be excluded. Assigning TCR associations to individual alleles was difficult when HLA alleles, especially DR and DQ, strongly co-occurred. The study gave a list of 150 to 200 TCR beta chains associated with cytomegalovirus. CMV serostatus was the only immune exposure information available for the cohort. Most TCR sequences were seen in very few donors, while some public TCRs were found in many individuals. An association between a missense DCLRE1C variant and V-gene and J-gene trimming of TCR beta chains was found in a later genetic analysis and replicated in an independent cohort. The 87-base-pair reads could not distinguish some IMGT-functional V segments, including TRBV6-2 and TRBV6-3, so those segments were excluded. The cohort was sequenced for TCR beta chains only, and without alpha or paired-chain data the features that could be detected were limited.

The cohort comprised 550 to 700 healthy bone marrow donors. All cohort members were sampled while nominally healthy, although unrecorded immune exposures were likely present. The donor was CMV seronegative and was included in the group of several hundred seronegative cohort members. A peripheral blood sample was collected from each donor, and TCR beta sequencing was performed on peripheral blood mononuclear cells. The Qiagen DNeasy Blood Extraction Kit was used to extract genomic DNA from the blood cell samples. On this clone: Its antigen is still unknown. Base qualities are not recorded, but no much larger clone differs from it by a single base.

Library construction relied on the immunoSEQ multiplex PCR assay. For the multiplex PCR, a mixture combining 60 forward primers for TCR Vbeta segments and 13 reverse primers for TCR Jbeta segments was used. The CDR3 region of rearranged TCR beta genes was amplified from genomic DNA by a multiplex PCR assay. The amplified TCR beta libraries were sequenced on the Illumina HiSeq System as 87-base-pair reads. Turning to the authors' computational methods: A later analysis tallied 70 million to 100 million unique TCR beta chains across the 550 to 850 repertoires, and around 10 million of those chains were shared by two or more donors. Raw reads were error-corrected and collapsed into unique sequences with a nearest-neighbor algorithm that merged closely related sequences to remove PCR and sequencing errors. V, D and J gene segments were assigned by aligning CDR3 sequences to IMGT reference sequences. For a sequence to be retained, at least a six-nucleotide match to both a V gene segment and a J gene segment was required. Rearrangements were called productive when the CDR3 lacked stop codons and stayed in frame with V and J; all others were non-productive. Following IMGT convention, CDR3 was defined as the stretch from the second conserved V-encoded cysteine up to the conserved J-encoded phenylalanine. The earlier analysis of 550 to 650 of the donors excluded any sequence lacking an unambiguous match to a single V gene segment. In an earlier analysis of approximately 560 of the donors, a V segment was called functional when productive rearrangements were above 56.7%, and segregating when the standard deviation between donors exceeded 5%. A statistical classification framework was built to diagnose cytomegalovirus status from the catalog of TCR beta chain sequences. In a later analysis, TCR nucleotide sequences were compared against IMGT/GENE-DB human TR gene sequences so that V and J genes could be assigned. The TCRdist pipeline was used in a later analysis to assign CDR3 sequences and most-parsimonious VDJ recombination scenarios. A later analysis defined each TCR beta chain by its CDR3 amino acid sequence plus V-gene family, and excluded reads lacking a unique V-gene family. As a way to deal with suspected cross-contamination and a sequencing artifact, a later analysis dropped 500 to 700 nucleotide sequences that were highly shared and had low generation probability. For each public chain, a later analysis derived a clonal expansion index from normalized ranks of inferred template counts within each repertoire. Generation probabilities in a later analysis came from a VDJ recombination model fitted to out-of-frame rearrangements, and those results were checked against IGoR. In a later analysis, TCR-TCR, TCR-HLA and TCR-CMV co-occurrence was scored with hypergeometric tests, and a repertoire-size bias correction was applied to TCR pairs. A later analysis estimated false discovery rates by permuting HLA or CMV assignments 20 times. A later analysis grouped co-occurring TCRs with DBSCAN, adding TCRdist sequence similarity when clustering within HLA-allele-positive subsets. Repertoires with fewer than 30,000 or more than 120,000 public chains, plus five repertoires with anomalous nucleotide sharing, were excluded from co-occurrence clustering. In its TCRdb copy, this immuneACCESS table keeps in-frame sequences only and misses some clones. Where compared with another copy, unresolved V genes explain less than half of these, and the others have no known cause. From that table come the V and J calls and clone size; the DNA was used to work out D and trimming. The sample includes 150,000 or so clones, with around 78% observed a single time. Roughly 1.7% of the sample is taken by the ten largest.

Germline trimming: 0 bases from V, 5 bases from J; junction bases outside gene matches: 6. The CDR3 numbers 15 residues from cysteine through phenylalanine. Just CDR3 DNA is preserved here, 45 bases in frame from base 1. From the germline V gene, CDR1 is SGDLS and CDR2 is YYNGEE. This receptor chain uses TRBV9 and TRBJ2-5; 8 middle bases align to TRBD2. Sequencing was performed on PBMCs. This receptor was taken from a woman between 18 and 29 years old in good health and CMV-seronegative. The CDR3 has the sequence CASSVAGGFWETQYF. The sequenced DNA: TGTGCCAGCAGCGTAGCGGGGGGGTTTTGGGAGACCCAGTACTTC.